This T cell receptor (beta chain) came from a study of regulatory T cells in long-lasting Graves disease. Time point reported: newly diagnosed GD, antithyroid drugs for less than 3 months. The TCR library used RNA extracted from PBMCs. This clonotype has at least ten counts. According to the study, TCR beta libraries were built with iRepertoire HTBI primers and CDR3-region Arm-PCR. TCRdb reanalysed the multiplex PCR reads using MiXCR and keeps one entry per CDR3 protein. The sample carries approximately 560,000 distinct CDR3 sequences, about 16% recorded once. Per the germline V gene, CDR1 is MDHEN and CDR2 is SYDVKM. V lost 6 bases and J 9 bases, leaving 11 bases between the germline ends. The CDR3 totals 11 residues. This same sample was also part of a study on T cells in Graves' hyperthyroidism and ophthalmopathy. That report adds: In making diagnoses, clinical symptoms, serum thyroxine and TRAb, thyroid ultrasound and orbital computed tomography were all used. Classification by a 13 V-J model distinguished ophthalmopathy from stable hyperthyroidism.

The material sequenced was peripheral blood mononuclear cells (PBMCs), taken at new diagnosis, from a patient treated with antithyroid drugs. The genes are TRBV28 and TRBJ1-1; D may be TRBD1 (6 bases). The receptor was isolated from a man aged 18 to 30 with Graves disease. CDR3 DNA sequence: TGTGCCAGCAGCCGGACAGTTCAAGCTTTCTTT. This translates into CASSRTVQAFF. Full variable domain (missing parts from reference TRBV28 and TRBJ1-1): DVKVTQSSRYLVKRTGEKVFLECVQDMDHENMFWYRQDPGLGLRLIYFSYDVKMKEKGDIPEGYSVSREKKERFSLILESASTNQTSMYLCASSRTVQAFFGQGTRLTVV.